The next 29 T cell receptor beta chains were all read from a single sample in a study of immune characterization of retroperitoneal liposarcoma. In TCRdb, the PCR reads were re-called with MiXCR into one record per CDR3 protein. The sample includes 2,000 to 2,500 distinct CDR3 sequences, roughly two fifths of them seen just once. Sequences were obtained from tumor tissue. Receptor source: a male donor with retroperitoneal liposarcoma.

The gene calls are TRBV12-3 or TRBV12-4 and TRBJ2-1, with 14 bases aligning to TRBD2. This CDR3 has 16 amino acids. The V segment lost 2 bases and the J segment 7 bases; nucleotides outside the gene matches: 4. DNA for the CDR3: TGTGCCAGCAGTTTAAGACTAGCGGGAGGGGGGAATGAGCAGTTCTTC. Protein sequence: CASSLRLAGGGNEQFF.

By share of the sample, this clonotype is large. The V gene is TRBV6-1, the J gene TRBJ2-1; TRBD1 matches 7 bases. The junction had 7 bases not matched to a gene; V was cut back by 5 bases and J by 3 bases. This CDR3 is built from 15 residues. CDR1 MNHNS and CDR2 SASEGT come from the germline V gene. The CDR3 loop reads CASSYGTEGYNEQFF. CDR3 DNA sequence: TGTGCCAGCAGTTATGGGACAGAGGGCTACAATGAGCAGTTCTTC.

There are a few counts of this clonotype. V gene TRBV6-1 combines with J gene TRBJ2-1; D is possibly TRBD1 or TRBD2 (5 bases each). The assigned J gene may be wrong: the sequence end matches TRBJ2-7 better. This CDR3 region has 16 residues. From germline, CDR1 is MNHNS and CDR2 SASEGT. For the CDR3, the DNA is TGTGCCAGCAGTGAAGAGGGGCCAGGGAGCTCCTACGAGCAGTACTTC. It yields the protein CASSEEGPGSSYEQYF.

The CDR3 loop is CASSEEGVLQETQFF. The CDR3 bases are TGTGCCAGCAGTGAAGAGGGAGTGCTGCAAGAGACCCAGTTCTTC. This chain uses TRBV6-1 with TRBJ2-5, with D perhaps TRBD2 (5 bases). The J call could be wrong; TRBJ2-1 is a better fit for the DNA end. CDR3 length equals 15 residues. CDR1 and CDR2 from the germline V gene are MNHNS and SASEGT.

This chain links TRBV12-3 or TRBV12-4 with TRBJ2-5; TRBD2 matches at 7 bases. TRBJ2-7 matches the DNA end more closely, so the J call is doubtful. The CDR3 extends over 14 amino acids. The CDR3 region is CASSLGGRVGEQYF. In DNA form, the CDR3 reads TGTGCCAGCAGTTTGGGGGGGAGGGTGGGCGAGCAGTACTTC.

The V call is TRBV12-3 or TRBV12-4, the J call TRBJ2-1; D might be TRBD1 (9 bases). The end of the DNA is better explained by TRBJ2-7, so the J call may be wrong. The CDR3 contains 14 residues. The CDR3 loop is CAGHRGRGAYEQYF. CDR3 in DNA: TGTGCCGGACACAGGGGGCGGGGGGCGTACGAGCAGTACTTC.

This clonotype was seen only a few times. This chain joins TRBV12-3 or TRBV12-4 and TRBJ2-5; D unclear. Deletions cut 1 base from V and 4 bases from J, with 10 bases between. The CDR3 length is 14 residues. In DNA form, the CDR3 reads TGTGCCAGCAGTTTAGGCGCCCTGGGAGAGACCCAGTACTTC. This codes for CASSLGALGETQYF.

This chain links TRBV12-3 or TRBV12-4 with TRBJ2-5; 9 bases agree with TRBD2. The better agreement between TRBJ2-1 and the DNA end casts doubt on the J call. This CDR3 spans 15 amino acids. The CDR3 region has the DNA TGTGCCAGCAGTTTACAGCGGGAGGCAAACAATGAGCAGTTCTTC. Translating it yields CASSLQREANNEQFF.

The J gene is TRBJ2-1, the V gene TRBV12-3 or TRBV12-4, with D possibly TRBD2 on 6 matching bases. V lost 5 bases to trimming and J lost 0 bases, with 14 bases between them. The CDR3 has 16 amino acids. The DNA for the CDR3 is TGTGCCAGCAGTAGCTTTAGCGGCCTCTCCTACAATGAGCAGTTCTTC. Amino acid sequence: CASSSFSGLSYNEQFF.

Comments on this clonotype: This may be a read error, as it is one base from a much larger clone. The chain has TRBV6-1 and TRBJ2-1; D is undetermined. This CDR3 region has 11 residues. The germline V gene encodes CDR1 MNHNS and CDR2 SASEGT. V shed 9 bases and J shed 10 bases, with 13 bases lying between them. CDR3 sequence: CASGSSYEQFF. The CDR3 coding sequence is TGTGCCAGTGGAAGCTCCTACGAGCAGTTCTTC.

This sequence joins TRBV11-2 and TRBJ2-3; TRBD2 matches at 8 bases. This CDR3 is 15 amino acids long. The ends lost 1 base at V and 4 bases at J; junction bases unmatched: 4. Germline-derived CDR1 and CDR2 are SGHAT and FQNNGV. DNA of the CDR3: TGTGCCAGCAGCTTAGCGGGGGGGGCCCCAGATACGCAGTATTTT. This codes for CASSLAGGAPDTQYF. The complete variable domain, with remaining parts taken from reference TRBV11-2 and TRBJ2-3, reads EAGVAQSPRYKIIEKRQSVAFWCNPISGHATLYWYQQILGQGPKLLIQFQNNGVVDDSQLPKDRFSAERLKGVDSTLKIQPAKLEDSAVYLCASSLAGGAPDTQYFGPGTRLTVL.

V gene TRBV12-3 or TRBV12-4 combines with J gene TRBJ2-1; the match to TRBD2 covers 10 bases. The CDR3 is 12 amino acids. V trimming: 6 bases; J trimming: 7 bases; junction bases outside the gene matches: 0. The CDR3 coding sequence is TGTGCCAGCAGGGGACTAGCGAATGAGCAGTTCTTC. This translates into CASRGLANEQFF.

This clonotype was observed a few times. The chain links TRBV6-1 to TRBJ2-1, with TRBD1 matching over 8 bases. The V gene end was trimmed by 5 bases and the J gene end by 4 bases; junction bases not matched to a gene: 4. This CDR3 region has 14 residues. Germline lookup yields CDR1 MNHNS and CDR2 SASEGT. The CDR3 region is CASSLGTGYNEQFF. CDR3 nucleotides: TGTGCCAGCAGTTTGGGGACAGGTTACAATGAGCAGTTCTTC.

The rearrangement joins TRBV6-1 to TRBJ2-6; no clear D. The closer fit of TRBJ2-1 to the DNA end suggests the J call may be wrong. This CDR3 region has 12 residues. Germline assignment: CDR1 MNHNS and CDR2 SASEGT. CDR3 DNA: TGTGCCAGCAGTGAAGGCAGTTTAGGGCAGTTCTTC. Translated, it gives CASSEGSLGQFF.

V usage is TRBV11-3 and J usage is TRBJ2-5; TRBD2 matches at 7 bases. The last part of the DNA fits TRBJ2-1 better; the J call may be wrong. The germline gives CDR1 SGHNT, CDR2 YENEEA. The CDR3 contains 13 residues. The CDR3 sequence: CASSAGIGREQFF. CDR3 DNA sequence: TGTGCCAGCAGCGCCGGGATCGGGAGGGAGCAGTTCTTC.

The CDR3 region is CASSDKGNEGQSYEQYF. In DNA, the CDR3 is TGTGCCAGCAGTGACAAGGGAAACGAGGGTCAATCCTACGAGCAGTACTTC. The chain carries TRBV25-1 and TRBJ2-1; D is perhaps TRBD2 (5 bases). The J call is uncertain, as TRBJ2-7 better fits the DNA end. The CDR3 totals 17 residues. Germline V gives CDR1 MGHDK, CDR2 SYGVNS.

The chain is built from TRBV6-1 and TRBJ2-1; 11 bases align to TRBD2. The DNA end is a closer match to TRBJ2-7, so the J assignment may be wrong. This CDR3 has 13 amino acids. The germline gives CDR1 MNHNS, CDR2 SASEGT. The CDR3: CATATSGGNEQYF. In DNA, the CDR3 is TGTGCCACCGCCACTAGCGGGGGCAATGAGCAGTACTTC.

This clonotype qualifies as medium-sized. The V call is TRBV6-1, the J call TRBJ1-5; 9 nucleotides line up with TRBD1. V lost 4 bases and J lost 5; bases outside the gene matches: 3. CDR3 length: 14 amino acids. Germline V gene lookup returns CDR1 MNHNS and CDR2 SASEGT. This chain's CDR3 is CASSADRGYQPQHF. The CDR3 region has the DNA TGTGCCAGCAGTGCGGACAGGGGATATCAGCCCCAGCATTTT.

Within the sample, this clonotype is medium-sized (0.01 to 0.1%). The V and J genes are TRBV6-6 and TRBJ2-4, with 10 bases lining up with TRBD2. V dropped 0 bases and J dropped 6; count of bases not matched to a gene: 2. Germline CDR1 reads MNHNY; CDR2 reads SVGAGI (reference sequence). The CDR3 runs 15 residues. The CDR3 loop reads CASSYSASGRNIQYF. The CDR3 region has the DNA TGTGCCAGCAGTTACTCGGCTAGCGGGAGAAACATTCAGTACTTC.

This chain links TRBV10-2 with TRBJ1-1; possibly TRBD1 for D (6 bases). CDR3 size: 14 residues. Germline CDR1 and CDR2: WSHSY and SAAADI. V was shortened by 8 bases and J by 4 bases, with 17 bases between the two germline ends. CDR3 loop: CASCSPVQGTEAFF. The CDR3 nucleotides are TGCGCCAGCTGTTCCCCCGTACAGGGCACTGAAGCTTTCTTT.

This clonotype has only a few counts. J is TRBJ2-5 and V is TRBV6-1; D call uncertain. The V end lost 1 base, the J end lost 8 bases, and 14 bases lay between the germline ends. The CDR3 length is 14 residues. Looked up from germline, CDR1 is MNHNS and CDR2 is SASEGT. Here the CDR3 reads CASSEGLSLGTQYF. As DNA, the CDR3 is TGTGCCAGCAGTGAAGGTTTGAGCCTCGGAACCCAGTACTTC.

The chain uses TRBV6-1 and TRBJ2-1; 9 bases agree with TRBD1. From germline, CDR1 is MNHNS and CDR2 SASEGT. CDR3 length equals 15 residues. The ends lost 7 bases at V and 1 base at J; junction bases unmatched: 5. CDR3 residues: CASTKDRGSYNEQFF. Here the CDR3 DNA reads TGTGCCAGCACCAAGGACAGGGGATCCTACAATGAGCAGTTCTTC.

The V call is TRBV6-1, the J call TRBJ2-3; perhaps TRBD1 as D (6 bases). CDR3 length: 16 amino acids. The germline V gene has CDR1 MNHNS and CDR2 SASEGT. The V and J ends lost 6 bases and 1 base respectively, with 17 bases between them. This CDR3 reads CASSPGTLLRTDTQYF. The CDR3 region has the DNA TGTGCCAGCAGCCCCGGGACACTCCTACGCACAGATACGCAGTATTTT.

A few counts support this clonotype. The gene calls are TRBV7-2 and TRBJ2-1; 11 bases fit TRBD1. J was trimmed by 10 bases and V by 5 bases; bases with no gene match: 13. Germline values: CDR1 SGHTA, CDR2 FQGNSA. The CDR3 spans 16 residues. The CDR3 sequence: CASSRGQGGLSYEQFF. CDR3 DNA sequence: TGTGCCAGCAGCCGGGGACAGGGGGGACTCTCCTACGAGCAGTTCTTC.

This chain connects TRBV12-3 or TRBV12-4 to TRBJ2-1; D remains unclear. The CDR3 has 12 amino acids. Trimming took off 3 bases at V and 4 bases at J, with 4 bases between the two ends. The CDR3 is CASSLGYNEQFF. The CDR3 DNA reads TGTGCCAGCAGTTTGGGGTACAATGAGCAGTTCTTC.

Comment on this clonotype: Its ends do not fully match the called genes, so a read error is possible. The rearrangement joins TRBV6-6 to TRBJ2-1, with TRBD2 matching over 10 bases. The CDR3 covers 16 residues. CDR1 and CDR2 from the germline V gene are MNHNY and SVGAGI (reference sequence). In DNA form, the CDR3 reads TGTGCCAGCAGTGACTCGAGCGGGGGGGCCTACAATGAGCAGTTCTTC. Protein: CASSDSSGGAYNEQFF.

CDR3 in DNA: TGTGCCAGCAGCCCCGATTCGCCGGTCGGGGTTTACGAGCAGTACTTC. Translated, it gives CASSPDSPVGVYEQYF. The chain combines TRBV12-3 or TRBV12-4 with TRBJ2-1, with D tentatively TRBD2 (5 bases). With the DNA end fitting TRBJ2-7 better, the J assignment may be wrong. This CDR3 comprises 16 residues.

The rearrangement links TRBV6-5 to TRBJ2-1; D unresolved. Germline V gene data show CDR1 as MNHEY and CDR2 as SVGAGI. The CDR3 is 17 residues long. Deletions cut 0 bases from V and 13 bases from J, with 25 bases between. CDR3 nucleotides: TGTGCCAGCAGTTACTCTGCCTTAAGGGTGCTGTCGGAGACCCAGTTCTTC. It specifies CASSYSALRVLSETQFF.

By share, this clonotype ranks as medium-sized. This clone may be a read error of a much larger clone one base away. The chain recombines TRBV6-1 with TRBJ2-1, with 11 bases fitting TRBD1. V lost 6 bases to trimming and J lost 13 bases; unmatched junction nucleotides: 11. The germline CDR1 and CDR2 sequences are MNHNS and SASEGT. This CDR3 contains 14 residues. The DNA for the CDR3 is TGTGCCAGCAGCCGGACAGGGGGCCAGGAGACCCAGTTCTTC. Amino acid sequence: CASSRTGGQETQFF.